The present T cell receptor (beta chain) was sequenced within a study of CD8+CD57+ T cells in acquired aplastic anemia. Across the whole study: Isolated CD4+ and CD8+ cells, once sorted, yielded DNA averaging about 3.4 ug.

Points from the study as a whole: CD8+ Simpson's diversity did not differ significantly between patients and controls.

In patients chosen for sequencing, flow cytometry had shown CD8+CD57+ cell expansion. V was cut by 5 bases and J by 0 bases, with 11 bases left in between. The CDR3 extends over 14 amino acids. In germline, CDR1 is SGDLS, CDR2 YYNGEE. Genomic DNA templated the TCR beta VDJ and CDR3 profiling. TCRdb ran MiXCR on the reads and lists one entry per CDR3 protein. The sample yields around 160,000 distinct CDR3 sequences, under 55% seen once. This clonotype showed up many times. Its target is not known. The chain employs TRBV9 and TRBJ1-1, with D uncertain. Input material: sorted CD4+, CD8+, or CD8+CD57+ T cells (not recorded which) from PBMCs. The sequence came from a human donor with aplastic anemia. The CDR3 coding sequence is TGTGCCAGCAGTCCTAGTCCTCTGAACACTGAAGCTTTCTTT. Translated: CASSPSPLNTEAFF.